A single sample gave rise to the 2 T cell receptor beta chains below, sequenced in a study of T cell responses to AZD1222 COVID-19 vaccine. The table came from immunoSEQ multiplex PCR; TCRdb's copy has only in-frame clones and leaves some out. Seen here are approximately 85,000 clones, approximately 86% observed once, and the top ten hold just under 6.5%. The sample consisted of peripheral blood, taken on day 0 of AZD1222 vaccination. These receptors were taken from an adult in good health.

The chain uses TRBV11-3 and TRBJ2-3; 10 nucleotides align to TRBD1. V shed 2 bases, J shed 8 bases, and the junction held 7 bases outside the gene matches. Germline CDR1 SGHNT, CDR2 YENEEA. This CDR3 is 15 amino acids long. CDR3 sequence (DNA): TGTGCCAGCAGCTTACTCGGGACAGGGGAAGGTACGCAGTATTTT. Its translation: CASSLLGTGEGTQYF.

Only one count was recorded for this clone. The chain is built from TRBV10-3 and TRBJ2-2; weak D call: TRBD1 (6 bases). V lost 6 bases and J lost 7, with 18 bases in between. Germline CDR1 ENHRY, CDR2 SYGVKD. This CDR3 has 15 residues. The CDR3 sequence: CAIRGPTGFGGELFF. Written as DNA, the CDR3 is TGTGCCATCAGGGGTCCCACAGGGTTTGGCGGGGAGCTGTTTTTT.